This T cell receptor (beta chain) was identified in a study of blood T cell repertoires in COVID-19. Study information: Samples representing acute and convalescent COVID-19 were sourced from the United States, Italy and Spain. Nucleic acid was either cDNA or gDNA, and it came from T cells, B-cell-depleted T cells, or PBMCs.

In the original analysis: Reference gene primer amplification gave nucleated cell count estimates. Clones were read by immunoSEQ multiplex PCR, and TCRdb kept only the in-frame ones, dropping some. The DNA gave D and trimming, while V, J and clone size come from that table. The sample gives 220,000 or so clones, 90% of which show up once; roughly 15% is in the top ten. Looked up from germline, CDR1 is SGHRS and CDR2 is YFSETQ. The length of the CDR3 is 15 residues. The J segment lost 2 bases and the V segment lost 0 bases, leaving 3 bases of the junction unmatched. The study recruited exposed participants who had met a COVID-19 case within 2 weeks before entry.

This TCR was sampled from a man in his thirties or forties who had been exposed to COVID-19. What was sequenced was PBMCs or T cells enriched from blood (not recorded which). This chain uses TRBV5-1 with TRBJ1-1, with 8 nucleotides matching TRBD1. The CDR3 protein is CASSLAGGKNTEAFF. CDR3 DNA: TGCGCCAGCAGCTTGGCAGGGGGCAAAAACACTGAAGCTTTCTTT.